There are a few counts of the clone carrying this TCR beta chain. Trimming stripped 2 bases from V and 1 base from J, with 15 bases between. This CDR3 is 17 amino acids long. Germline V CDR1 and CDR2: MNHNS, SASEGT. Here immunoSEQ multiplex PCR was the method, and the copy in TCRdb shows in-frame clones only, minus some. The data hold roughly 60,000 clones, with 75% to 85% observed a single time. These data originate in a study of blood T cell repertoires in COVID-19. Study-level background: Specimens from acute and convalescent COVID-19 originated in the United States, Italy and Spain.

The sequencing input was peripheral blood. This sequence joins TRBV6-1 and TRBJ1-5; TRBD1 is a possible D gene (5 bases). The receptor was derived from a human donor in a cohort sampled during active COVID-19. CDR3 in amino acids: CASSERQRNRSNQPQHF. CDR3 nucleotides: TGTGCCAGCAGTGAACGACAGCGTAATAGGAGCAATCAGCCCCAGCATTTT.